These 3 T cell receptor beta chains were all obtained from the same sample, sequenced in a study of blood T cell repertoires in COVID-19. Libraries were prepared by immunoSEQ multiplex PCR; TCRdb keeps only in-frame clonotypes and omits some of them. The repertoire holds 200,000 or so clones, with around 80% as singletons. Sequencing was done on a sample of peripheral blood. The source is a woman in her 70s with acute or convalescent COVID-19.

CDR3: CASSLRRRSTDTQYF. The CDR3, as DNA: TGTGCCAGCAGCCTCCGTCGCAGGAGCACAGATACGCAGTATTTT. The chain employs TRBV3-1 (or the pseudogene TRBV3-2) and TRBJ2-3; D not certain. Germline values: CDR1 LGHDT, CDR2 YNNKEL (reference sequence). V was pared by 4 bases and J by 0 bases, with 11 bases between. The CDR3 sequence is 15 residues long.

The rearrangement uses TRBV30 and TRBJ1-3; D might be TRBD1 (5 bases). This CDR3 has 15 amino acids. Germline V gives CDR1 GTSNPN, CDR2 SVGIG (reference sequence). Deletions cut 4 bases from V and 0 bases from J, with 13 bases between. CDR3 sequence: CAWTGGSFSGNTIYF. CDR3 coding DNA: TGTGCCTGGACGGGGGGAAGTTTCTCTGGAAACACCATATATTTT.

The chain links TRBV7-9 to TRBJ2-3; 8 bases fit TRBD2. Germline V gene data show CDR1 as SEHNR and CDR2 as FQNEAQ (reference sequence). After removal of 8 bases from V and 0 bases from J, the junction contained 10 bases not matched to a gene. The CDR3 totals 16 residues. The CDR3 DNA reads as TGTGCCAGCGCCCCCCTGCGGGAGGCTAGCACAGATACGCAGTATTTT. It is translated as CASAPLREASTDTQYF.